Given below is one T cell receptor (beta chain) in context. Its cognate antigen is unknown. The sample comes from a study of graft-versus-host responses after intestinal transplantation. Clones were sequenced by immunoSEQ multiplex PCR, and TCRdb holds only the in-frame ones, with some missing. This sample has roughly 90,000 clones, with about 88% found just once. The CDR3 runs to 13 residues. Trimming pared 0 bases from V and 5 bases from J, leaving 7 bases between. The germline gives CDR1 SGHAT, CDR2 FQNNGV. The chain joins TRBV11-2 to TRBJ2-5; D remains ambiguous. Sequenced here: unstimulated CD4+ T cells sorted from spleen or lymph node cells, sampled before transplant. The source of this sequence is a human donor who was the organ donor for an intestinal transplant. The CDR3 bases are TGTGCCAGCAGCTTAGACGGTTGGGAGACCCAGTACTTC. It codes for CASSLDGWETQYF. The entire variable domain, with the rest obtained from reference TRBV11-2 and TRBJ2-5, is as follows: EAGVAQSPRYKIIEKRQSVAFWCNPISGHATLYWYQQILGQGPKLLIQFQNNGVVDDSQLPKDRFSAERLKGVDSTLKIQPAKLEDSAVYLCASSLDGWETQYFGPGTRLLVL.